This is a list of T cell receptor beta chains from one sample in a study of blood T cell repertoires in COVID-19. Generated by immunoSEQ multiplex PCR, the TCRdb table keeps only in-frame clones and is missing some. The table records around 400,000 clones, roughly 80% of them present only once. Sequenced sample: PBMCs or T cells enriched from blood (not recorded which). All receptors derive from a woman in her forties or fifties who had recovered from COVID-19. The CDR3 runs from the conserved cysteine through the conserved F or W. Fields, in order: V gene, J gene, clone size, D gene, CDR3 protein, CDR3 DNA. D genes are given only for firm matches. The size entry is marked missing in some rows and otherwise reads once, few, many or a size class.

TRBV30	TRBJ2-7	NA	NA	CAWKGVSHEQYF	TGTGCCTGGAAAGGGGTTAGCCACGAGCAGTACTTC
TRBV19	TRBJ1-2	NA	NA	CASINSNYGYTF	TGTGCCAGTATTAACAGTAACTATGGCTACACCTTC
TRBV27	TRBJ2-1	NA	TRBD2	CASSLEVWRAGTNNEQFF	TGTGCCAGCAGTTTAGAGGTGTGGCGAGCGGGGACCAACAATGAGCAGTTCTTC
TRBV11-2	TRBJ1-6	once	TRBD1	CASSLGKGASLWNSPLHF	TGTGCCAGCAGCTTGGGAAAGGGGGCATCCCTTTGGAATTCACCCCTCCACTTT
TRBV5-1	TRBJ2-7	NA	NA	CASSLDGSSYEQYF	TGCGCCAGCAGCTTGGACGGGAGCTCCTACGAGCAGTACTTC
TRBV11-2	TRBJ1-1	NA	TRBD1	CASSSYGTANTEAFF	TGTGCCAGCAGCTCCTATGGGACAGCGAACACTGAAGCTTTCTTT
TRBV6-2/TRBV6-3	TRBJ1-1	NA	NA	CASSYGSRRNTEAFF	TGTGCCAGCAGTTATGGTTCCAGAAGGAACACTGAAGCTTTCTTT
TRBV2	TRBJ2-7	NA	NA	CASSVEAYYEQYF	TGTGCCAGCAGTGTAGAGGCATACTACGAGCAGTACTTC
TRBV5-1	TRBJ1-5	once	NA	CASRADSNQPQHF	TGCGCCAGCAGGGCCGATAGCAATCAGCCCCAGCATTTT
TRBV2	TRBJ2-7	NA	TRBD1	CASSEERTGYYEQYF	TGTGCCAGCAGTGAAGAAAGGACAGGGTATTACGAGCAGTACTTC
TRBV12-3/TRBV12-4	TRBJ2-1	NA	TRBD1	CASTRTGGLEQFF	TGTGCCAGCACTAGGACAGGGGGACTTGAGCAGTTCTTC
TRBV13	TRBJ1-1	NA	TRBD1	CASSPRPGQGNEAFF	TGTGCCAGCAGCCCTAGACCGGGACAGGGAAATGAAGCTTTCTTT
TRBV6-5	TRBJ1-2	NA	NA	CASVVRGGLYGYTF	TGTGCCAGTGTTGTTCGTGGGGGCCTCTATGGCTACACCTTC
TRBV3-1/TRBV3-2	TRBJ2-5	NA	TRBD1	CASSCRDRVKETQYF	TGTGCCAGCAGCTGTCGGGACAGAGTCAAAGAGACCCAGTACTTC
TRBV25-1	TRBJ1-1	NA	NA	CASSPGLHALNTEAFF	TGTGCCAGCAGCCCGGGTCTACACGCTCTTAACACTGAAGCTTTCTTT
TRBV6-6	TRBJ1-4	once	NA	CASSYSFGQINEKLFF	TGTGCCAGCAGTTACTCGTTTGGACAGATTAATGAAAAACTGTTTTTT
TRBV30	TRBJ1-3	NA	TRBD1	CAWNTGQGADTIYF	TGTGCCTGGAATACCGGACAGGGAGCAGACACCATATATTTT
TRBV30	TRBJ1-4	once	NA	CAWSGTPQPHPRSVEKLFF	TGTGCCTGGAGCGGGACACCTCAGCCCCACCCCCGGAGCGTAGAAAAACTGTTTTTT
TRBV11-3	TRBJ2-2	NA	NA	CASSLGEAGGELFF	TGTGCCAGCAGCTTAGGAGAAGCGGGCGGGGAGCTGTTTTTT
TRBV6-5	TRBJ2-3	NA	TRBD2	CASRPRGGLSDTQYF	TGTGCCAGCAGACCGCGGGGGGGCCTCTCGGATACGCAGTATTTT
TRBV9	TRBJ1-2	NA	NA	CASSVVRDGYTF	TGTGCCAGCAGCGTAGTCCGAGATGGCTACACCTTC
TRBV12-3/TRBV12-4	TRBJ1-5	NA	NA	CASSRQGVTAQHF	TGTGCCAGCAGTCGGCAAGGGGTCACGGCCCAGCATTTT
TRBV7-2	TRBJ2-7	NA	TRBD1	CASSSDRVEQYF	TGTGCCAGCAGCTCCGACAGGGTCGAGCAGTACTTC
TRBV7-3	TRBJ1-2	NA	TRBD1	CASSLGGQAHNYGYTF	TGTGCCAGCAGCTTAGGGGGACAGGCCCATAACTATGGCTACACCTTC
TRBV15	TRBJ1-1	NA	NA	CATSSARFGEAFF	TGTGCCACCAGCAGTGCTCGGTTCGGTGAAGCTTTCTTT